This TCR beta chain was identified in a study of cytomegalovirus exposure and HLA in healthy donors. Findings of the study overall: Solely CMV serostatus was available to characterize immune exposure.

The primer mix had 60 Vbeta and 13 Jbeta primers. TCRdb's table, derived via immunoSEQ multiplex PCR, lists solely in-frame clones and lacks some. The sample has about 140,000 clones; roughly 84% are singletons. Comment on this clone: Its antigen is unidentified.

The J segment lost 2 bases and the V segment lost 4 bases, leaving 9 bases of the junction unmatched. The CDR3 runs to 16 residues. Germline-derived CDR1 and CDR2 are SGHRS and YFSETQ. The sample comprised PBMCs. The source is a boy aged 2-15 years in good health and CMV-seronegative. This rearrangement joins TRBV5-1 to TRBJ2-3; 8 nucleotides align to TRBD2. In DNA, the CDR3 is TGCGCCAGCAGCCGCCCGGGGCGGGAGGACACAGATACGCAGTATTTT. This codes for CASSRPGREDTDTQYF.